The count of the clone carrying this TCR beta chain is one. This specimen belongs to a study of PD-L1 blockade in urothelial cancer. Study in general: Patients took up atezolizumab at some point between 2014 and 2015 at 1,200 mg intravenously every 3 weeks. Researchers found blood samples held a median of roughly 140,000 T cells. Males with urothelial cancer arising in the bladder constituted most of the roughly 30 patients.

The protocol was immunoSEQ multiplex PCR, while the TCRdb copy is restricted to in-frame clones and leaves out a portion. The profile shows about 30,000 clones, more than 75% of them singletons. The V gene lost 6 bases and the J gene lost 5 bases, with 15 bases spanning the gap. The CDR3 is 14 amino acids. CDR1 and CDR2 (germline): SGHTA, FQGNSA. The sequence came from a man aged 50-60 years with urothelial cancer. The J gene is TRBJ2-3, the V gene TRBV7-2; tentative D call: TRBD2 (5 bases). The specimen was PBMCs, collected around atezolizumab (anti-PD-L1) treatment. CDR3 residues: CASRPGWRKDTQYF. DNA of the CDR3: TGTGCCAGCAGGCCGGGGTGGCGGAAAGATACGCAGTATTTT.